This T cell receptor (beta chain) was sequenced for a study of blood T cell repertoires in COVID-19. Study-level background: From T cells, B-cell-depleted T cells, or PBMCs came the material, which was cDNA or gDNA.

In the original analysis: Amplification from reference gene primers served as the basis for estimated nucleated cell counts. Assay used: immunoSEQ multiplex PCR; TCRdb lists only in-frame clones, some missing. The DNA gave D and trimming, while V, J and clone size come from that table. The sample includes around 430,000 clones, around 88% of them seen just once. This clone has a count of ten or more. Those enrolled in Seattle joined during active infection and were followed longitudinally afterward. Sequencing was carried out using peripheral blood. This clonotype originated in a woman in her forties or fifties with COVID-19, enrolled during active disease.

The CDR3 spells CASSLGHLNEKLFF. The CDR3 DNA sequence: TGTGCCAGCAGTTTAGGGCATCTTAATGAAAAACTGTTTTTT. The J gene is TRBJ1-4, the V gene TRBV28; D is undetermined. CDR3 length equals 14 residues. The V end was cut by 2 bases, the J end by 4 bases, with 8 bases between. Germline V gene sequence: CDR1 MDHEN, CDR2 SYDVKM.